These T cell receptor beta chains were read from a single sample in a study of cytomegalovirus exposure and HLA in healthy donors. Measured with immunoSEQ multiplex PCR; TCRdb has only the in-frame clones, and not every one. Among just under 150,000 clones listed, 80% were seen once. The sample was PBMCs. These receptors all stem from a woman aged 25-40 years in good health and CMV-seronegative. Each CDR3 is given with its conserved first and last residue. The D gene is left open where the match is weak. The size entry is marked missing in some rows and otherwise reads once, few, many or a size class.

TRBV27,-,TRBJ1-2,TRBD1,TGTGCCAGCAGTCCTGGAAGGCGGGGGACAGGGGGGAATTATGGCTACACCTTC,CASSPGRRGTGGNYGYTF
TRBV7-2,-,TRBJ1-2,-,TGTGCCAGCAGCTTAAAAGGAGAGTCTTCGGGCTACACCTTC,CASSLKGESSGYTF
TRBV7-3,-,TRBJ2-7,-,TGTGCCAGCAGCTCAGCAGACAACTCCTACGAGCAGTACTTC,CASSSADNSYEQYF
TRBV27,once,TRBJ2-1,-,TGTGCCACCAGGGTGTACAGCGGCCCTTACAATGAGCAGTTCTTC,CATRVYSGPYNEQFF
TRBV4-2,-,TRBJ1-5,TRBD1,TGTGCCAGCAGCCAATTGACAGGGGGTCGGGGCGGGCCCCAGCATTTT,CASSQLTGGRGGPQHF
TRBV7-2,few,TRBJ2-7,TRBD2,TGTGCCAGCAGCTTAGTGGCAAGCGGGAGCTCCTACGAGCAGTACTTC,CASSLVASGSSYEQYF
TRBV2,-,TRBJ2-3,TRBD1,TGTGCCAGTGCCCGGGACAGGGGCACAGATACGCAGTATTTT,CASARDRGTDTQYF
TRBV19,-,TRBJ1-2,TRBD1,TGTGCCAGTCGAACACCGGGACAGATAAACTATGGCTACACCTTC,CASRTPGQINYGYTF
TRBV27,-,TRBJ1-6,TRBD1,TGTGCCAGCAGTTACTCCACAGGGGGCGCATCCAATTCGCCCCTCCACTTT,CASSYSTGGASNSPLHF
TRBV18,-,TRBJ2-2,-,TGTGCCAGCCTAACTCAGACAGCCGGGGAGCTGTTTTTT,CASLTQTAGELFF
TRBV7-2,-,TRBJ2-2,-,TGTGCCAGCAGCTTAGCCCCAACAGCGAACACCGGGGAGCTGTTTTTT,CASSLAPTANTGELFF
TRBV5-1,-,TRBJ2-5,-,TGCGCCAGCAGCTTGGACGAGGGCAGACAAGAGACCCAGTACTTC,CASSLDEGRQETQYF
TRBV27,-,TRBJ1-4,TRBD1,TGTGCCAGCAGAGCCCCGGGACAGGGAAGGGGGGAACTGTTTTTT,CASRAPGQGRGELFF
TRBV28,once,TRBJ1-5,-,TGTGCCAGCACTTCAGGGTATCTGGTTCGGCCCCAGCATTTT,CASTSGYLVRPQHF
TRBV7-2,-,TRBJ2-1,TRBD2,TGTGCCAGCAGCTTGGGACTAGCGGGGTCTGCGAATGAGCAGTTCTTC,CASSLGLAGSANEQFF
TRBV30,-,TRBJ1-2,-,TGTGTGTGGGGGGGAGGGAACTATGGCTACACCTTC,CVWGGGNYGYTF
TRBV6-1,-,TRBJ1-1,-,TGTGCCAGCAGTGGCCTTGGGGAGGGGGGGACTGAAGCTTTCTTT,CASSGLGEGGTEAFF
TRBV7-8,-,TRBJ2-7,TRBD1,TGTGCCAGCAGCCGTGGCCGGGACAGGTCCTACGAGCAGTACTTC,CASSRGRDRSYEQYF
TRBV5-4,-,TRBJ2-2,-,TGTGCCAGCAGCTTTCCAGCCGGGGAGCTGTTTTTT,CASSFPAGELFF